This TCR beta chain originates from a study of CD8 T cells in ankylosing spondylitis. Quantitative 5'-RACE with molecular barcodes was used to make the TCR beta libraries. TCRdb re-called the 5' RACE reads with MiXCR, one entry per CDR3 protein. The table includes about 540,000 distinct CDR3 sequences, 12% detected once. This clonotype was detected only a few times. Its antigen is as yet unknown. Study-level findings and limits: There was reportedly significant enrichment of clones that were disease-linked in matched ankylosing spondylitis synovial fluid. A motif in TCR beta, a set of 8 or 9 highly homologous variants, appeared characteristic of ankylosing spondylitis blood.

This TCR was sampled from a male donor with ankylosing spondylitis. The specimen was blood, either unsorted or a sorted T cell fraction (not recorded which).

Here the CDR3 reads CASSDQALGNQPQHF. CDR3 nucleotide sequence: TGTGCCAGCAGTGATCAAGCGCTGGGCAATCAGCCCCAGCATTTT. This chain connects TRBV2 to TRBJ1-5; D ambiguous. The germline CDR1 and CDR2 sequences are SNHLY and FYNNEI. The CDR3 loop spans 15 amino acids. With 3 bases removed from V and 2 bases from J, the gap between germline ends came to 11 bases.